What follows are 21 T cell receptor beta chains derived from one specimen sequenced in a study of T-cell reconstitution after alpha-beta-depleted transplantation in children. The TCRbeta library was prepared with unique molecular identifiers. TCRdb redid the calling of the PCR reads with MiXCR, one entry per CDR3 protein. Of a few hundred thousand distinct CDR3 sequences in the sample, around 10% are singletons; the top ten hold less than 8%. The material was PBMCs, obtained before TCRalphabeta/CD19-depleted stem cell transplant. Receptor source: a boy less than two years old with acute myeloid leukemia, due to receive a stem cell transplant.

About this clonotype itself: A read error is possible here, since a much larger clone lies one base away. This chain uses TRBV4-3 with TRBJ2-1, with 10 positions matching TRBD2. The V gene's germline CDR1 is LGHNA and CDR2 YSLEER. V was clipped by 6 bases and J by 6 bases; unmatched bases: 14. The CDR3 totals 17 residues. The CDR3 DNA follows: TGCGCCAGCAGTCGGGCGCCAGCGGGAGGGTCGGGCAATGAGCAGTTCTTC. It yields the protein CASSRAPAGGSGNEQFF.

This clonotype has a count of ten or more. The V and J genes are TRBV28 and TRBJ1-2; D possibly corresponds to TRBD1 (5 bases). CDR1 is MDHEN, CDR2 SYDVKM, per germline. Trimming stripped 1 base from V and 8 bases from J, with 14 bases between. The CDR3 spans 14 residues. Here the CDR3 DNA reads TGTGCCAGCAGTTTATCCCGGGGCGCAAACGGCTACACCTTC. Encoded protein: CASSLSRGANGYTF.

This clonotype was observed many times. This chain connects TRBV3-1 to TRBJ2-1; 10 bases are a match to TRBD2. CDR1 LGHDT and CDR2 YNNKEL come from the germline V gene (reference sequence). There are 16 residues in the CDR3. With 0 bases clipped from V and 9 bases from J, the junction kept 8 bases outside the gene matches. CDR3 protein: CASSQDLSGRAAEQFF. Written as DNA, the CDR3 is TGTGCCAGCAGCCAAGATCTAAGCGGGAGGGCCGCTGAGCAGTTCTTC.

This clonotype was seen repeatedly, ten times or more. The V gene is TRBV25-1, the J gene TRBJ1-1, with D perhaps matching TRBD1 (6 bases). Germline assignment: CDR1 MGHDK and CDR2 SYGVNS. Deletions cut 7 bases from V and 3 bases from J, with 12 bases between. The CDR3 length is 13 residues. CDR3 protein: CASTPYRDTEAFF. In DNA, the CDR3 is TGTGCCAGCACCCCTTACAGGGACACTGAAGCTTTCTTT.

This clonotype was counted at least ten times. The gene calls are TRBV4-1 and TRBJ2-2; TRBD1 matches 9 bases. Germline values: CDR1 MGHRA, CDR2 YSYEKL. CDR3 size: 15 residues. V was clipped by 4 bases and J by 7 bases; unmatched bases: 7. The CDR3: CASSRGQGIIGELFF. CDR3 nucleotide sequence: TGCGCCAGCAGCCGCGGACAGGGGATAATCGGGGAGCTGTTTTTT.

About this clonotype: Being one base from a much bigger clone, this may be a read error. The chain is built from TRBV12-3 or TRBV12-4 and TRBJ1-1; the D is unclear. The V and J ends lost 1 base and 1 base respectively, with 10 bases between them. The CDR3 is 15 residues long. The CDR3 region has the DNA TGTGCCAGCAGTTTAGTCACGGGTCCGAACACTGAAGCTTTCTTT. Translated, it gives CASSLVTGPNTEAFF.

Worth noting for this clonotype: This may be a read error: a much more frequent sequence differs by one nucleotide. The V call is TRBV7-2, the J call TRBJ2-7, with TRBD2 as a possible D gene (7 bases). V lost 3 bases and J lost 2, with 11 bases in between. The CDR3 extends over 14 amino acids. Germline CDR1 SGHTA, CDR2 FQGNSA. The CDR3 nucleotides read TGTGCCAGCAGCTTGGGGGGGGCAACCTACGAGCAGTACTTC. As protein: CASSLGGATYEQYF. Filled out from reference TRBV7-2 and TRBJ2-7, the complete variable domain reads GAGVSQSPSNKVTEKGKDVELRCDPISGHTALYWYRQSLGQGLEFLIYFQGNSAPDKSGLPSDRFSAERTGGSVSTLTIQRTQQEDSAVYLCASSLGGATYEQYFGPGTRLTVT.

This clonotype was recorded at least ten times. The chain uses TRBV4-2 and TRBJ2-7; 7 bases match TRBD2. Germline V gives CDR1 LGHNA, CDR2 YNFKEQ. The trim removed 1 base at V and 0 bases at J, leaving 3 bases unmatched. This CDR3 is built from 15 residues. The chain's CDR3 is CASSQGGGSSYEQYF. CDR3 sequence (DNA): TGTGCCAGCAGCCAAGGGGGGGGGAGCTCCTACGAGCAGTACTTC.

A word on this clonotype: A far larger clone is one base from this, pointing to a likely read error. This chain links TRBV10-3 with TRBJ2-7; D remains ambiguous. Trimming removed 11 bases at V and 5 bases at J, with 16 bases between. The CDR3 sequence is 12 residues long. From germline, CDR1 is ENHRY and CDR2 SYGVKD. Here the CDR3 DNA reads TGTGCCTCCCGGACGGGTTCCGACGAGCAGTACTTC. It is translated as CASRTGSDEQYF.

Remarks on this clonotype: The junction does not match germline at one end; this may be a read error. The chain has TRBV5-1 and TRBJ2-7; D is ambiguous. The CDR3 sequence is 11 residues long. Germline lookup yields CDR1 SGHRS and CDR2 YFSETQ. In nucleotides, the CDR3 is TGCGCCAGCAGCAACTCCTACGACCAGTACTTC. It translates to CASSNSYDQYF.

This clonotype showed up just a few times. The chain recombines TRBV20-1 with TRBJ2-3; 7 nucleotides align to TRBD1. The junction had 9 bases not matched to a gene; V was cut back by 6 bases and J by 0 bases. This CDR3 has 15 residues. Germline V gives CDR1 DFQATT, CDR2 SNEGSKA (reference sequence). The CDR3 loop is CSAQGTVTSTDTQYF. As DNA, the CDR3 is TGCAGTGCGCAAGGGACAGTCACTAGCACAGATACGCAGTATTTT.

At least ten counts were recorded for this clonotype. In DNA, the CDR3 is TGTGCCAGCAGGTCCCTTGGCAGGGGCTATGGCTACACCTTC. As protein: CASRSLGRGYGYTF. The chain links TRBV12-3 or TRBV12-4 to TRBJ1-2; perhaps TRBD1 as D (6 bases). Trimming removed 6 bases from V and 4 bases from J, with 15 bases in between. This CDR3 region has 14 residues.

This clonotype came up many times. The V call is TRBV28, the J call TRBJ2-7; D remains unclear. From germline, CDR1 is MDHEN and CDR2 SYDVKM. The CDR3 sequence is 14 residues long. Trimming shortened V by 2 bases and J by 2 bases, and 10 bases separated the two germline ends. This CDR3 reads CASSLGGYPYEQYF. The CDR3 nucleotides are TGTGCCAGCAGTTTAGGCGGATACCCCTACGAGCAGTACTTC.

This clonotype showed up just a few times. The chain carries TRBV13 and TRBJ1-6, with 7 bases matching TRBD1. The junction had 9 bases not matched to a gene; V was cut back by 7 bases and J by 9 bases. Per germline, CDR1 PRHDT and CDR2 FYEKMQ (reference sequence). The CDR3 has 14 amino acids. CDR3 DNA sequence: TGTGCCAGCACCTCACAGGGGATTACTTCACCCCTCCACTTT. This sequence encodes CASTSQGITSPLHF.

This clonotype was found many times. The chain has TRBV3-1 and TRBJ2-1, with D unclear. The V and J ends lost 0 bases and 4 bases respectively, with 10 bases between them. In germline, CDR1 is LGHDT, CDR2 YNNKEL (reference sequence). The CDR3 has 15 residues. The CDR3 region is CASSQDFGLYNEQFF. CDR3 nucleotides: TGTGCCAGCAGCCAAGATTTCGGGCTTTACAATGAGCAGTTCTTC.

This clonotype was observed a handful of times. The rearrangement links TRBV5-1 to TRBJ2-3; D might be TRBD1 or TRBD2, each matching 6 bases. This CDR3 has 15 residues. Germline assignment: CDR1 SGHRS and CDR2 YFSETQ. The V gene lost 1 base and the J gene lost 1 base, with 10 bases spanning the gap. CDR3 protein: CASSLRGAGTDTQYF. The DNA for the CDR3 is TGCGCCAGCAGCTTGAGGGGGGCTGGCACAGATACGCAGTATTTT.

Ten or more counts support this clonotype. Here the CDR3 DNA reads TGTGCCAGCAGTCCCAGCGGGGCGCTCACAGATACGCAGTATTTT. It specifies CASSPSGALTDTQYF. The gene calls are TRBV12-3 or TRBV12-4 and TRBJ2-3, with TRBD2 identical over 7 bases. The CDR3 sequence is 15 residues long. Unmatched junction bases numbered 7, after V lost 5 bases and J lost 2 bases.

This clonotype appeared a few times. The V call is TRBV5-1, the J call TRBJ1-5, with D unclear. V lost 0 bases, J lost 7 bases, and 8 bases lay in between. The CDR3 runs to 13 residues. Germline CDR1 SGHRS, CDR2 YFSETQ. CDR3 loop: CASSLEGEQPQHF. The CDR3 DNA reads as TGCGCCAGCAGCTTGGAAGGAGAACAGCCCCAGCATTTT.

The CDR3 coding sequence is TGCAGCGTTAGCAGGGGGTATTACACCGGGGAGCTGTTTTTT. Translating it yields CSVSRGYYTGELFF. This chain links TRBV29-1 with TRBJ2-2, with 7 bases aligning to TRBD1. CDR3 length: 14 residues. Germline-derived CDR1 and CDR2 are SQVTM and ANQGSEA. J gave up 3 bases and V 5 bases, and 6 bases lay outside the gene matches.

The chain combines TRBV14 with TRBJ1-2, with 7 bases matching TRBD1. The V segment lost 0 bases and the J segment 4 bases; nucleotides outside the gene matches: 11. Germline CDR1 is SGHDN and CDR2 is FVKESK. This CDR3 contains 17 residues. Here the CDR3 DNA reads TGTGCCAGCAGCCAAGAATATCCCGAGGGGGCGGGCTATGGCTACACCTTC. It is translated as CASSQEYPEGAGYGYTF.

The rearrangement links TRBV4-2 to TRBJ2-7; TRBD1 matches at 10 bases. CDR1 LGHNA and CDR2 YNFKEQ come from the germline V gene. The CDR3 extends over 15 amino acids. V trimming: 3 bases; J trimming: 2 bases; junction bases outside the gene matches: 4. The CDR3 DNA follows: TGTGCCAGCAGCCAGGGGGACAGGGGCCCCTACGAGCAGTACTTC. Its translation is CASSQGDRGPYEQYF.